This paragraph covers one T cell receptor (beta chain) sequence. As yet, its antigen is unknown. This sample stems from a study of blood T cells in healthy people across ages. Sample-barcoded 5' priming and a J-beta primer mix drove a second PCR of 7 to 11 cycles. MiXCR, applied by TCRdb to the 5' RACE reads, yields one record per CDR3 protein. The sample lists hundreds of thousands of distinct CDR3 sequences; over 40% were seen once. Findings and limits, study-wide: Across the age range, TCR beta diversity per million T cells fell in a roughly linear way.

The CDR3 has 16 amino acids. Trimming left V 1 base short and J 2 bases short, with 15 bases between. Germline V gives CDR1 MNHEY, CDR2 SMNVEV (reference sequence). Samples each yielded at least 6 micrograms of total RNA. The sequenced sample consisted of blood. J is TRBJ2-7 and V is TRBV27; perhaps TRBD2 as D (6 bases). The clonotype comes from a woman aged 80 or over in good health. In nucleotides, the CDR3 is TGTGCCAGCAGTTTATTTACTAGCACCTTTCCCTACGAGCAGTACTTC. Its translation is CASSLFTSTFPYEQYF.